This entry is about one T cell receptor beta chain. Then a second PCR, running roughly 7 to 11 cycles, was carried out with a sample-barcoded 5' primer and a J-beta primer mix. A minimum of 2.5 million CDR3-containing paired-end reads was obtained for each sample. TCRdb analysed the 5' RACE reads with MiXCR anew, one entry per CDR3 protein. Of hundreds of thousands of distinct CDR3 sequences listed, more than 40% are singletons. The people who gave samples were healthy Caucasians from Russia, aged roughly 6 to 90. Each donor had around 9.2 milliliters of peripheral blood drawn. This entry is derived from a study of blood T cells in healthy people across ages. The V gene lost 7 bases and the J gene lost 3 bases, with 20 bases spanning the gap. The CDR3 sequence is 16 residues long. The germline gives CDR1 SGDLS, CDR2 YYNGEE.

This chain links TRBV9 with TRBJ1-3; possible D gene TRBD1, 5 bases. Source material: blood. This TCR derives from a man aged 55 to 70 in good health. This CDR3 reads CASGEGGTEFGNTIYF. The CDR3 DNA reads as TGTGCCAGCGGCGAGGGCGGGACGGAGTTTGGAAACACCATATATTTT. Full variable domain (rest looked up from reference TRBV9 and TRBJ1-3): DSGVTQTPKHLITATGQRVTLRCSPRSGDLSVYWYQQSLDQGLQFLIQYYNGEERAKGNILERFSAQQFPDLHSELNLSSLELGDSALYFCASGEGGTEFGNTIYFGEGSWLTVV.